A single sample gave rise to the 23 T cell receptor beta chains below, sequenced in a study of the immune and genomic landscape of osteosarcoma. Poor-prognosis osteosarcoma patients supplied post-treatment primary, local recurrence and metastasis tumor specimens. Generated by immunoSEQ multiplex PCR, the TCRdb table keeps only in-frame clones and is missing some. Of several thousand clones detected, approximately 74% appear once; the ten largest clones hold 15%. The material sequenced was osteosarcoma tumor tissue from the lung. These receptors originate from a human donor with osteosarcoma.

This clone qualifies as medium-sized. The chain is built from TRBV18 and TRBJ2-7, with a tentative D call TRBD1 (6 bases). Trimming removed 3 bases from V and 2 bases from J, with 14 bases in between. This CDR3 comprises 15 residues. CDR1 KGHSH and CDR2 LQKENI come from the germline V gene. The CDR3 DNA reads TGTGCCAGCTCACCCCGGACAGATGCGACCTACGAGCAGTACTTC. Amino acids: CASSPRTDATYEQYF.

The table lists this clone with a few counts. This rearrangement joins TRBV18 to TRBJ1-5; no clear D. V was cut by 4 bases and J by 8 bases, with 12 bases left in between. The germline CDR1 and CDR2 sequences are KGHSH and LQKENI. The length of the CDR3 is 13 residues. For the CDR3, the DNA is TGTGCCAGCTCACGCTCAGGCACGGAGCCCCAGCATTTT. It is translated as CASSRSGTEPQHF.

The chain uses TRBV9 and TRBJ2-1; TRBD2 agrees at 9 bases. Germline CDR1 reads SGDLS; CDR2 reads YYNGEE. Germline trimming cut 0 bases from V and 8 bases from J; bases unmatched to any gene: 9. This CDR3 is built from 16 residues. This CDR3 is CASSVAAGGFRDEQFF. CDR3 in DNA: TGTGCCAGCAGCGTAGCGGCGGGAGGGTTTCGCGATGAGCAGTTCTTC.

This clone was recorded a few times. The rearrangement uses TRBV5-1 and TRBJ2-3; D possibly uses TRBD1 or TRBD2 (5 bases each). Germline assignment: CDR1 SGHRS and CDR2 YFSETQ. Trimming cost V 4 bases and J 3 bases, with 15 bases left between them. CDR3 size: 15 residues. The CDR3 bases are TGCGCCAGCAGCCCGGGGCCAACCGAGACAGATACGCAGTATTTT. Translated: CASSPGPTETDTQYF.

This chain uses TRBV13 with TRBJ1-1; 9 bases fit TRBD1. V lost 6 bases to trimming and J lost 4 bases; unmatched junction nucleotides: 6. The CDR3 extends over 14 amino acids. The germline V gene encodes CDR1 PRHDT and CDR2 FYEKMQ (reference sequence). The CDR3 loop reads CASRREDRGTEAFF. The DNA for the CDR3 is TGTGCCAGCAGGCGGGAGGACAGGGGCACTGAAGCTTTCTTT.

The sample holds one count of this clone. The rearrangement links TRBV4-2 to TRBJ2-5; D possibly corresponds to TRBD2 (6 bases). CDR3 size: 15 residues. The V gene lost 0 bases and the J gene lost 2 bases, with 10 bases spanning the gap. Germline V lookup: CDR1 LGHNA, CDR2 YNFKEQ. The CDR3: CASSQDWDLQETQYF. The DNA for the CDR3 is TGTGCCAGCAGCCAAGATTGGGACTTACAAGAGACCCAGTACTTC.

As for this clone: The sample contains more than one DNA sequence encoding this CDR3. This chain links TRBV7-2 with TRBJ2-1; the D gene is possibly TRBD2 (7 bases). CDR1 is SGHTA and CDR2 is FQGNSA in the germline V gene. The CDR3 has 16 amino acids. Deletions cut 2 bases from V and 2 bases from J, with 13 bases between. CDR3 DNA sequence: TGTGCCAGCAGCTTATTAGGGGGGGGTACCTACAATGAGCAGTTCTTC. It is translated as CASSLLGGGTYNEQFF.

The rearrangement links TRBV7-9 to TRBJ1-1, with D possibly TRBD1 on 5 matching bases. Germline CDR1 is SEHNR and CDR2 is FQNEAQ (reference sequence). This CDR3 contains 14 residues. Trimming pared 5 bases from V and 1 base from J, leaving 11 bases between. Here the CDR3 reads CASSPRRENTEAFF. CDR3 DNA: TGTGCCAGCAGCCCCCGCAGGGAGAACACTGAAGCTTTCTTT. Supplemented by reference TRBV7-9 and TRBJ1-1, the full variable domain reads DTGVSQNPRHKITKRGQNVTFRCDPISEHNRLYWYRQTLGQGPEFLTYFQNEAQLEKSRLLSDRFSAERPKGSFSTLEIQRTEQGDSAMYLCASSPRRENTEAFFGQGTRLTVV.

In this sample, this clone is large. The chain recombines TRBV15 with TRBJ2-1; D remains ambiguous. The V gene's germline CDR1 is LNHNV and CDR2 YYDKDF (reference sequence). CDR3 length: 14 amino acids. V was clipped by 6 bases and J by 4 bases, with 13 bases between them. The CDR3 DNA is TGTGCCACCAGTCAGACTCACTATTACAATGAGCAGTTCTTC. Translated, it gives CATSQTHYYNEQFF. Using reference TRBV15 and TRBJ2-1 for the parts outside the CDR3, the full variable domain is DAMVIQNPRYQVTQFGKPVTLSCSQTLNHNVMYWYQQKSSQAPKLLFHYYDKDFNNEADTPDNFQSRRPNTSFCFLDIRSPGLGDTAMYLCATSQTHYYNEQFFGPGTRLTVL.

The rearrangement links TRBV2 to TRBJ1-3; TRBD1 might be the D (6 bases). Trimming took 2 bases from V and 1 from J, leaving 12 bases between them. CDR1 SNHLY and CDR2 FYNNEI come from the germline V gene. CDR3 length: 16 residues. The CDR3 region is CASSESGTGSGNTIYF. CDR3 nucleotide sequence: TGTGCCAGCAGTGAAAGTGGTACAGGGTCTGGAAACACCATATATTTT.

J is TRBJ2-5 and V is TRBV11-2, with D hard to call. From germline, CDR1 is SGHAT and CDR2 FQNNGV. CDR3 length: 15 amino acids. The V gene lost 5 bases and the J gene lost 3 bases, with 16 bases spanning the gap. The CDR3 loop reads CASSPHSRRKETQYF. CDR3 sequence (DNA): TGTGCCAGCAGCCCCCACAGCAGAAGAAAAGAGACCCAGTACTTC.

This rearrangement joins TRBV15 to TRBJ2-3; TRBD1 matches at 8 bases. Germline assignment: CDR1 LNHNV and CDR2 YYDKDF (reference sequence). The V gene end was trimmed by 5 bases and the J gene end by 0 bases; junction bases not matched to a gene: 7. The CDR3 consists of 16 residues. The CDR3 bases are TGTGCCACCAGCGCTTCGACAGGGGACAGCACAGATACGCAGTATTTT. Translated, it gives CATSASTGDSTDTQYF.

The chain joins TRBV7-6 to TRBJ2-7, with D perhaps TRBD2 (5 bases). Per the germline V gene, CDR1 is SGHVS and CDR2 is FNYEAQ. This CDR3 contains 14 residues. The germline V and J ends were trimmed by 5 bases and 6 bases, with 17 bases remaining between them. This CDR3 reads CASSQRPSKSEQYF. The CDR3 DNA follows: TGTGCCAGCAGCCAACGGCCTAGCAAGAGCGAGCAGTACTTC.

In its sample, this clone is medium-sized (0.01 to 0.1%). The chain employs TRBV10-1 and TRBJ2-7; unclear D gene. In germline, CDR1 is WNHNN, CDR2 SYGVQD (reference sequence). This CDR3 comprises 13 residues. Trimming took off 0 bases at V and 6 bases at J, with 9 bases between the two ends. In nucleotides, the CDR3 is TGCGCCAGCAGTGAGTCGAGAACCGGCGAGCAGTACTTC. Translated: CASSESRTGEQYF.

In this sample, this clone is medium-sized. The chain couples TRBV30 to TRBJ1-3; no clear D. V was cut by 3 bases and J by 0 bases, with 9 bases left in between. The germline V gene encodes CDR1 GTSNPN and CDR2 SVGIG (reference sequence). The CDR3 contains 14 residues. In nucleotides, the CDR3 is TGTGCCTGGAGGCTCATTACCTCTGGAAACACCATATATTTT. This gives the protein CAWRLITSGNTIYF. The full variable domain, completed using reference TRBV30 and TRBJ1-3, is SQTIHQWPATLVQPVGSPLSLECTVEGTSNPNLYWYRQAAGRGLQLLFYSVGIGQISSEVPQNLSASRPQDRQFILSSKKLLLSDSGFYLCAWRLITSGNTIYFGEGSWLTVV.

The CDR3 loop is CASSPQGWNEQFF. In DNA form, the CDR3 reads TGTGCCAGCAGCCCACAGGGGTGGAATGAGCAGTTCTTC. The chain has TRBV11-2 and TRBJ2-1; 7 nucleotides match TRBD1. The germline V gene has CDR1 SGHAT and CDR2 FQNNGV. V dropped 5 bases and J dropped 7; count of bases not matched to a gene: 5. The CDR3 length is 13 residues.

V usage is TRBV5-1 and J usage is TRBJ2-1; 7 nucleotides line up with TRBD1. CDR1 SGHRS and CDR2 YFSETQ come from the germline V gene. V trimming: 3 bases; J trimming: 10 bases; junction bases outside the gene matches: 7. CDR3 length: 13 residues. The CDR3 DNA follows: TGCGCCAGCAGCTGGGACAGCCGGATGGAGCAGTTCTTC. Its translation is CASSWDSRMEQFF.

The CDR3 loop reads CASSLSLTGSNEKLFF. The CDR3 nucleotides read TGTGCCAGCAGTTTATCTCTCACCGGGAGCAATGAAAAACTGTTTTTT. This sequence joins TRBV27 and TRBJ1-4, with no clear D. The ends were cut back, 0 bases at V and 5 bases at J, with 13 bases in the middle. Germline CDR1 reads MNHEY; CDR2 reads SMNVEV (reference sequence). The CDR3 sequence is 16 residues long.

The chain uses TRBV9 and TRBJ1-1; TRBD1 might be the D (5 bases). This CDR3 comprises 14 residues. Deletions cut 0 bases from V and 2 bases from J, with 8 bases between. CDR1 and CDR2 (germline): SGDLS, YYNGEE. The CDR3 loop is CASSVVGPNTEAFF. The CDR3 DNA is TGTGCCAGCAGCGTAGTGGGGCCCAACACTGAAGCTTTCTTT.

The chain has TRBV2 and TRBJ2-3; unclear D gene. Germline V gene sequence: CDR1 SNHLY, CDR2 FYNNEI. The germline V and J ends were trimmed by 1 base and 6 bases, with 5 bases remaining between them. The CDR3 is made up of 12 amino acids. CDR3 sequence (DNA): TGTGCCAGCAGTGAAGAGGCGGATACGCAGTATTTT. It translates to CASSEEADTQYF.

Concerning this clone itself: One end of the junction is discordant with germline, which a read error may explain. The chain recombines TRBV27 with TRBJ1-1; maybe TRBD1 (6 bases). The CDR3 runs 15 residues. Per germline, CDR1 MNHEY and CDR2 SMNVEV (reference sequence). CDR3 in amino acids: CAGRTQTQGFTEAFF. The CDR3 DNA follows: TGTGCCGGCAGAACTCAGACCCAGGGGTTCACTGAAGCTTTCTTT.

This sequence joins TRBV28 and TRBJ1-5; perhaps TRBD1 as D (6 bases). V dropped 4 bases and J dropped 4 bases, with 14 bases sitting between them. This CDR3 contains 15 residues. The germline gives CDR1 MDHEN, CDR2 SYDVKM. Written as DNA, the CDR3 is TGTGCCAGCAGTTCAGGGGAGGGAGGGAATCAGCCCCAGCATTTT. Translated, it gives CASSSGEGGNQPQHF.

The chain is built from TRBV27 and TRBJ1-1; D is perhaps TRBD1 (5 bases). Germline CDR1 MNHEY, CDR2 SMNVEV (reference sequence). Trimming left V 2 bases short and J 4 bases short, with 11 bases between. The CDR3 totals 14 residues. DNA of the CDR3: TGTGCCAGCAGTTTAAGGCCTGGGGGCACTGAAGCTTTCTTT. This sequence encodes CASSLRPGGTEAFF.